The source of this T cell receptor beta chain is a study of cytomegalovirus exposure and HLA in healthy donors. Study-level results: Later on, an analysis found that several of the most significant clusters appeared to be linked to common viral pathogens, which included parvovirus B19. After further analysis at a later stage, some 15,000 TCR beta sequences were associated with HLA alleles at 0.05 false discovery rate. The classifier reportedly diagnosed cytomegalovirus status with high sensitivity and specificity.

CDR1 and CDR2 (germline): MNHEY, SVGAGI. The ends lost 4 bases at V and 3 bases at J; junction bases unmatched: 5. The CDR3 loop spans 15 amino acids. A note on this clone: Its target is not known.

PCR was performed using 60 Vbeta and 13 Jbeta primers. Measured with immunoSEQ multiplex PCR; TCRdb has only the in-frame clones, and not every one. The data hold 85,000 to 120,000 clones, with about 75% observed a single time. Sequencing was performed on PBMCs. The chain recombines TRBV6-5 with TRBJ1-3, with 8 bases that match TRBD1. This clonotype was obtained from a middle-aged man in good health and CMV-seronegative. The CDR3 DNA follows: TGTGCCAGCAGTTCAGGGGGCCGAGTTGGAAACACCATATATTTT. It codes for CASSSGGRVGNTIYF.